The 30 T cell receptor beta chains presented below share a single source sample, sequenced in a study of shared clonotypes between healthy human individuals. Naive CD8 cells lacked CD45RO, underwent positive selection for CCR7 and left out terminally differentiated effector memory CD45RA+ cells. The table came from immunoSEQ multiplex PCR; TCRdb's copy has only in-frame clones and leaves some out. The table includes almost 700,000 clones, under 95% detected once. Material: naive CD8+ T cells sorted from blood. The source is a man between 25 and 39 years old in good health.

The chain links TRBV7-9 to TRBJ1-1; the match to TRBD1 covers 12 bases. Looked up from germline, CDR1 is SEHNR and CDR2 is FQNEAQ (reference sequence). The CDR3 is made up of 14 amino acids. Trimming removed 5 bases from V and 11 bases from J; junction bases left unmatched: 9. CDR3 in amino acids: CASSLPGQGARAFF. The CDR3 DNA sequence: TGTGCCAGCAGCCTCCCGGGACAGGGGGCTCGCGCTTTCTTT.

The rearrangement joins TRBV9 to TRBJ2-1, with D perhaps TRBD1 or TRBD2 (6 bases each). Trimming removed 3 bases from V and 9 bases from J, with 16 bases in between. CDR3 length: 14 residues. From germline, CDR1 is SGDLS and CDR2 YYNGEE. In DNA, the CDR3 is TGTGCCAGCAGCGAGGGGGGTAGCTCCGGTGAGCAGTTCTTC. This gives the protein CASSEGGSSGEQFF. The full variable domain, completed using reference TRBV9 and TRBJ2-1, is DSGVTQTPKHLITATGQRVTLRCSPRSGDLSVYWYQQSLDQGLQFLIQYYNGEERAKGNILERFSAQQFPDLHSELNLSSLELGDSALYFCASSEGGSSGEQFFGPGTRLTVL.

This clone showed up just once. This chain joins TRBV4-1 and TRBJ2-1; D perhaps matches TRBD2 (5 bases). This CDR3 has 14 amino acids. The germline gives CDR1 MGHRA, CDR2 YSYEKL. V dropped 0 bases and J dropped 8 bases, with 11 bases sitting between them. The CDR3 sequence: CASSQEPGTYEQFF. The CDR3 DNA follows: TGCGCCAGCAGCCAAGAGCCGGGAACCTATGAGCAGTTCTTC.

V gene TRBV28 combines with J gene TRBJ2-1, with D unclear. Trimming left V 2 bases short and J 0 bases short, with 11 bases between. The germline gives CDR1 MDHEN, CDR2 SYDVKM. This CDR3 is 16 amino acids long. The chain's CDR3 is CASSLAPASSYNEQFF. The DNA for the CDR3 is TGTGCCAGCAGTTTAGCTCCGGCTAGCTCCTACAATGAGCAGTTCTTC.

This clone was detected only a few times. The sample has other DNA sequences that encode this CDR3 too. The V and J genes are TRBV13 and TRBJ2-3; D ambiguous. The CDR3 loop spans 12 amino acids. Deletions cut 1 base from V and 3 bases from J, with 2 bases between. CDR1 and CDR2 (germline): PRHDT, FYEKMQ (reference sequence). In DNA form, the CDR3 reads TGTGCCAGCAGCTTAGCGACAGATACGCAGTATTTT. This translates into CASSLATDTQYF.

The gene calls are TRBV13 and TRBJ2-1, with 8 nucleotides matching TRBD2. V shed 10 bases and J 9 bases; nucleotides not matched to a gene: 11. Germline CDR1 and CDR2: PRHDT and FYEKMQ (reference sequence). The CDR3 has 13 amino acids. CDR3 bases: TGTGCCACCTCCCCTGGACTAGCACGTGAGCAGTTCTTC. This gives the protein CATSPGLAREQFF.

This clone was seen just once. The CDR3 region is CASINNMNEQFF. As DNA, the CDR3 is TGTGCCAGCATCAACAATATGAATGAGCAGTTCTTC. This rearrangement joins TRBV7-9 to TRBJ2-1; D not certain. Trimming left V 7 bases short and J 7 bases short, with 11 bases between. CDR1 and CDR2 from the germline V gene are SEHNR and FQNEAQ (reference sequence). The CDR3 runs to 12 residues. The full variable domain, in which reference TRBV7-9 and TRBJ2-1 provide the parts outside the CDR3, is DTGVSQNPRHKITKRGQNVTFRCDPISEHNRLYWYRQTLGQGPEFLTYFQNEAQLEKSRLLSDRFSAERPKGSFSTLEIQRTEQGDSAMYLCASINNMNEQFFGPGTRLTVL.

The V call is TRBV10-2, the J call TRBJ2-5; no clear D. Trimming shortened V by 5 bases and J by 2 bases, and 9 bases separated the two germline ends. The length of the CDR3 is 13 residues. Germline V CDR1 and CDR2: WSHSY, SAAADI. The CDR3 reads CASSWARQETQYF. CDR3 nucleotides: TGCGCCAGCAGTTGGGCACGTCAAGAGACCCAGTACTTC.

The genes are TRBV6-5 and TRBJ2-1; 7 bases match TRBD2. Losses at the gene ends were 5 bases for V and 5 bases for J; bases not matched to a gene: 6. There are 14 residues in the CDR3. The germline V gene encodes CDR1 MNHEY and CDR2 SVGAGI. DNA for the CDR3: TGTGCCAGCAGTGTGGCTAGCGGAGACAATGAGCAGTTCTTC. Protein product: CASSVASGDNEQFF.

The chain has TRBV5-4 and TRBJ2-3; D unresolved. With 1 base removed from V and 3 bases from J, the gap between germline ends came to 12 bases. The germline V gene has CDR1 SGHNT and CDR2 YYREEE (reference sequence). This CDR3 spans 15 amino acids. CDR3 protein: CASSLINPVTDTQYF. DNA for the CDR3: TGTGCCAGCAGCTTGATCAACCCCGTAACAGATACGCAGTATTTT.

CDR3 DNA sequence: TGCAGCGTTCCGGGGGAGGGCCGGGATTACAATGAGCAGTTCTTC. Amino acids: CSVPGEGRDYNEQFF. The J gene is TRBJ2-1, the V gene TRBV29-1; 7 nucleotides agree with TRBD2. Losses at the gene ends were 5 bases for V and 4 bases for J; bases not matched to a gene: 11. This CDR3 spans 15 amino acids. From germline, CDR1 is SQVTM and CDR2 ANQGSEA.

The gene calls are TRBV7-9 and TRBJ1-4; D is possibly TRBD1 (5 bases). V was clipped by 2 bases and J by 7 bases, with 14 bases between them. The germline V gene encodes CDR1 SEHNR and CDR2 FQNEAQ (reference sequence). This CDR3 region has 15 residues. The CDR3 reads CASSLSRTRREKLFF. DNA of the CDR3: TGTGCCAGCAGCTTAAGCAGGACACGTCGTGAAAAACTGTTTTTT.

Comments on this clone: With a far larger clone one base away, a read error is the likely cause. This chain connects TRBV25-1 to TRBJ2-3; 7 bases are shared with TRBD2. The CDR3 consists of 15 residues. The germline CDR1 and CDR2 sequences are MGHDK and SYGVNS. With V trimmed by 3 bases and J by 0 bases, 3 bases remained unmatched. CDR3 amino acids: CASSDNSGSTDTQYF. CDR3 in DNA: TGTGCCAGCAGTGACAATAGCGGGAGCACAGATACGCAGTATTTT.

This clone turned up a few times. The chain couples TRBV5-1 to TRBJ2-5, with D perhaps TRBD1 or TRBD2 (6 bases each). The V gene lost 1 base and the J gene lost 5 bases, with 18 bases spanning the gap. The V gene's germline CDR1 is SGHRS and CDR2 YFSETQ. This CDR3 is 16 amino acids long. The CDR3 region has the DNA TGCGCCAGCAGCTTGTGGGAAGGGGGGTCATTTGAGACCCAGTACTTC. It is translated as CASSLWEGGSFETQYF.

This chain links TRBV7-6 with TRBJ2-5; D gene uncertain. Trimming pared 1 base from V and 0 bases from J, leaving 6 bases between. This CDR3 region has 14 residues. Per the germline V gene, CDR1 is SGHVS and CDR2 is FNYEAQ. The CDR3 loop reads CASSLDPDQETQYF. CDR3 sequence (DNA): TGTGCCAGCAGCTTAGATCCAGACCAAGAGACCCAGTACTTC.

This clone turned up a few times. The identical CDR3 is also encoded by other nucleotide sequences in the sample. J is TRBJ2-2 and V is TRBV7-9, with D possibly being TRBD2 (6 bases). This CDR3 spans 12 amino acids. With 4 bases removed from V and 11 bases from J, the gap between germline ends came to 11 bases. Germline V gene data show CDR1 as SEHNR and CDR2 as FQNEAQ (reference sequence). The CDR3 DNA follows: TGTGCCAGCAGCTCCCGGGCGGGAGAGCTGTTTTTT. This sequence encodes CASSSRAGELFF.

The rearrangement uses TRBV28 and TRBJ2-5; perhaps TRBD2 as D (5 bases). The length of the CDR3 is 14 residues. CDR1 MDHEN and CDR2 SYDVKM come from the germline V gene. V was clipped by 2 bases and J by 3 bases, with 10 bases between them. CDR3 sequence: CASSLNPSKETQYF. CDR3 coding DNA: TGTGCCAGCAGTTTAAATCCTAGCAAAGAGACCCAGTACTTC.

CDR3 bases: TGCGCCAGCAAGTCAAATCTAGGGCGACTCTACGAGCAGTACTTC. This translates into CASKSNLGRLYEQYF. The J gene is TRBJ2-7, the V gene TRBV23-1; D unresolved. TRBV23-1 falls under the ORF class, with uncertain function. Deletions cut 7 bases from V and 3 bases from J, with 19 bases between. The CDR3 extends over 15 amino acids.

In the case of this clone: Other DNA sequences in the sample encode the same CDR3. The CDR3 coding sequence is TGTGCCAGCTCCCCTGGGACGGCGGCCTACGAGCAGTACTTC. Its protein is CASSPGTAAYEQYF. The chain has TRBV18 and TRBJ2-7; D is tentatively TRBD1 or TRBD2 (5 bases each). The CDR3 consists of 14 residues. Germline V gives CDR1 KGHSH, CDR2 LQKENI. The V end lost 6 bases, the J end lost 2 bases, and 14 bases lay between the germline ends. Drawing the rest from reference TRBV18 and TRBJ2-7, the complete variable domain is NAGVMQNPRHLVRRRGQEARLRCSPMKGHSHVYWYRQLPEEGLKFMVYLQKENIIDESGMPKERFSAEFPKEGPSILRIQQVVRGDSAAYFCASSPGTAAYEQYFGPGTRLTVT.

The CDR3 DNA reads TGTGCTAGTGGTTTGGTCAGGGGGACTAGCGGGGAACAAGAGACCCAGTACTTC. Residues: CASGLVRGTSGEQETQYF. The chain carries TRBV12-5 and TRBJ2-5; 13 positions match TRBD2. In germline, CDR1 is LGHNT, CDR2 FRNRAP. The junction had 6 bases not matched to a gene; V was cut back by 0 bases and J by 2 bases. The CDR3 totals 18 residues.

The chain has TRBV11-2 and TRBJ1-2; a weak D match, TRBD1 (6 bases). The CDR3 contains 14 residues. CDR1 and CDR2 (germline): SGHAT, FQNNGV. Between the trimmed V and J ends, which lost 4 bases and 2 bases, there was a span of 11 bases. The DNA of the CDR3 is TGTGCCAGCAGCTCGACAGGTTTCAACTATGGCTACACCTTC. It encodes CASSSTGFNYGYTF.

The V and J genes are TRBV7-9 and TRBJ2-1, with 7 bases aligning to TRBD2. The CDR3 loop spans 16 amino acids. J lost 4 bases, V lost 0 bases, and 6 bases had no gene match. Germline CDR1 SEHNR, CDR2 FQNEAQ (reference sequence). The CDR3 is CASSLAWTREYNEQFF. CDR3 coding DNA: TGTGCCAGCAGCTTAGCGTGGACTAGAGAATACAATGAGCAGTTCTTC.

The rearrangement links TRBV11-2 to TRBJ2-7; TRBD2 agrees at 9 bases. The CDR3 totals 19 residues. Germline lookup yields CDR1 SGHAT and CDR2 FQNNGV. The V gene end was trimmed by 2 bases and the J gene end by 4 bases; junction bases not matched to a gene: 18. CDR3 bases: TGTGCCAGCAGCTTATCTAGGACTAGCGTCCTATCCCCGAGGTACGAGCAGTACTTC. It is translated as CASSLSRTSVLSPRYEQYF. Filled out from reference TRBV11-2 and TRBJ2-7, the complete variable domain reads EAGVAQSPRYKIIEKRQSVAFWCNPISGHATLYWYQQILGQGPKLLIQFQNNGVVDDSQLPKDRFSAERLKGVDSTLKIQPAKLEDSAVYLCASSLSRTSVLSPRYEQYFGPGTRLTVT.

The chain links TRBV28 to TRBJ2-5; a possible D gene is TRBD1 (5 bases). CDR1 is MDHEN and CDR2 is SYDVKM in the germline V gene. This CDR3 has 16 amino acids. V was trimmed by 5 bases and J by 2 bases, leaving 18 bases between them. The CDR3 region is CASSRQYKGLQETQYF. The DNA of the CDR3 is TGTGCCAGCAGTAGACAATACAAGGGGTTACAAGAGACCCAGTACTTC.

V usage is TRBV5-1 and J usage is TRBJ1-2; 10 bases fit TRBD1. The V segment lost 3 bases and the J segment 10 bases; nucleotides outside the gene matches: 12. The germline gives CDR1 SGHRS, CDR2 YFSETQ. This CDR3 is built from 15 residues. CDR3 DNA: TGCGCCAGCAGCTCGGGGGACAGGGGTGAAGTGGACTACACCTTC. Its translation: CASSSGDRGEVDYTF. The variable domain in full, completed from reference TRBV5-1 and TRBJ1-2, reads KAGVTQTPRYLIKTRGQQVTLSCSPISGHRSVSWYQQTPGQGLQFLFEYFSETQRNKGNFPGRFSGRQFSNSRSEMNVSTLELGDSALYLCASSSGDRGEVDYTFGSGTRLTVV.

The gene calls are TRBV9 and TRBJ1-1; D may be TRBD1 (6 bases). Germline CDR1 is SGDLS and CDR2 is YYNGEE. This CDR3 contains 12 residues. The V and J ends lost 0 bases and 10 bases respectively, with 10 bases between them. The CDR3 reads CASSVEGGRAFF. As DNA, the CDR3 is TGTGCCAGCAGCGTAGAGGGGGGGCGAGCTTTCTTT. Filled out from reference TRBV9 and TRBJ1-1, the complete variable domain reads DSGVTQTPKHLITATGQRVTLRCSPRSGDLSVYWYQQSLDQGLQFLIQYYNGEERAKGNILERFSAQQFPDLHSELNLSSLELGDSALYFCASSVEGGRAFFGQGTRLTVV.

The V and J genes are TRBV11-2 and TRBJ2-7; D unresolved. Per the germline V gene, CDR1 is SGHAT and CDR2 is FQNNGV. The CDR3 is made up of 18 amino acids. The V gene lost 6 bases and the J gene lost 0 bases, with 24 bases spanning the gap. The CDR3 DNA sequence: TGTGCCAGCAGGTACGGGCCCCTAGGGATGCTGGGCTCCTACGAGCAGTACTTC. Its translation: CASRYGPLGMLGSYEQYF.

V and J are TRBV19 and TRBJ1-1, with D possibly matching TRBD1 (6 bases). Germline lookup yields CDR1 LNHDA and CDR2 SQIVND (reference sequence). Trimming pared 4 bases from V and 6 bases from J, leaving 15 bases between. The CDR3 extends over 14 amino acids. The CDR3, as DNA: TGTGCCAGTAGTAAAGAAAAGGGGGTCGCTGAAGCTTTCTTT. Protein: CASSKEKGVAEAFF.

This chain uses TRBV29-1 with TRBJ1-4; D uncertain. V was cut by 2 bases and J by 0 bases, with 10 bases left in between. Germline CDR1 reads SQVTM; CDR2 reads ANQGSEA. CDR3 length: 15 amino acids. CDR3: CSVERRNATNEKLFF. The DNA for the CDR3 is TGCAGCGTTGAACGGAGGAATGCAACTAATGAAAAACTGTTTTTT.

The V and J genes are TRBV7-2 and TRBJ2-7, with a weak D call TRBD1 (6 bases). Trimming took off 5 bases at V and 3 bases at J, with 17 bases between the two ends. The CDR3 extends over 15 amino acids. Germline V gene lookup returns CDR1 SGHTA and CDR2 FQGNSA. The CDR3 protein is CASSPGTGWVYEQYF. The CDR3 DNA sequence: TGTGCCAGCAGCCCAGGAACAGGGTGGGTCTACGAGCAGTACTTC.